This T cell receptor beta chain stems from a study of shared clonotypes between healthy human individuals. Overall study context: CD4 naive and CD4 memory each took three plates per donor, while CD8 naive took two and CD8 memory one. Findings and caveats of the study: For naive CD4 cells, 4% to 5% of clonotypes were shared across a handful of donors. Naive subsets generally exceeded memory subsets in estimated richness.

Positively selected for CCR7, the CD45RO-negative cells used as naive CD8 cells excluded terminally differentiated effector memory CD45RA+ cells. The CDR3 has 16 amino acids. CDR1 PRHDT and CDR2 FYEKMQ come from the germline V gene (reference sequence). Trimming took 4 bases from V and 2 from J; bases not matched to a gene: 8. Genomic DNA belonging to each subset was distributed in equal measure over several immunoSEQ plates. Here immunoSEQ multiplex PCR was the method, and the copy in TCRdb shows in-frame clones only, minus some. The table records more than 550,000 clones, under 95% of them present only once. Details on this clone: The antigen remains unidentified.

The sequenced material came from naive CD8+ T cells sorted from blood. The V and J genes are TRBV13 and TRBJ2-7, with 10 positions matching TRBD2. This receptor was obtained from a man aged 25 to 45 in good health. The CDR3 sequence: CASSSTGTSDTYEQYF. The CDR3 bases are TGTGCCAGCAGCTCTACCGGGACTAGCGATACCTACGAGCAGTACTTC.